This T cell receptor beta chain comes out of a study of cytomegalovirus exposure and HLA in healthy donors. Amplification used 60 Vbeta primers and 13 Jbeta primers. Profiled with immunoSEQ multiplex PCR; TCRdb holds only in-frame clones, not every one. Of some 69,000 clones in the sample, around 66% are singletons; the top ten hold about 15%. The sequenced material came from PBMCs. This sequence was found in a male donor in good health and CMV-seropositive.

CDR3 protein: CASSLGTAYNQPQHF. The CDR3 DNA follows: TGTGCCAGTAGTCTTGGGACAGCCTACAATCAGCCCCAGCATTTT. The rearrangement joins TRBV19 to TRBJ1-5, with 7 bases identical to TRBD1. The CDR3 sequence is 15 residues long. V lost 5 bases to trimming and J lost 3 bases; unmatched junction nucleotides: 7. Germline CDR1 is LNHDA and CDR2 is SQIVND (reference sequence).